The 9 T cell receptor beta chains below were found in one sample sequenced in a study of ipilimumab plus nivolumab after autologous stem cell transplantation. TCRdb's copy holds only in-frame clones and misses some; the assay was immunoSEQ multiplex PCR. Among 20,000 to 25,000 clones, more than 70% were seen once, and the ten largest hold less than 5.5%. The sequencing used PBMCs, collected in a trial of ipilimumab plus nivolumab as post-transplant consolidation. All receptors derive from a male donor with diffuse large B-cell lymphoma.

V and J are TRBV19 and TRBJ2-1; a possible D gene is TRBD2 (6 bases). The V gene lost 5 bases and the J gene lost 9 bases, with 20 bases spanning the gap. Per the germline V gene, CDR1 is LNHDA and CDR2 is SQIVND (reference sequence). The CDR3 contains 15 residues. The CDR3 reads CASSPPGGTRAEQFF. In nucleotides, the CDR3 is TGTGCCAGTAGTCCACCGGGCGGGACGCGTGCTGAGCAGTTCTTC.

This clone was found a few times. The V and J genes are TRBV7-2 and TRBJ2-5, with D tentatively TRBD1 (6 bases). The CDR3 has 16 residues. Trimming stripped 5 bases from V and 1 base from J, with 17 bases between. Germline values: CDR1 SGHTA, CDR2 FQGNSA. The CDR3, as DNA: TGTGCCAGCAGCCCCGTGCCCCAGGGGCCCCAAGAGACCCAGTACTTC. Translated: CASSPVPQGPQETQYF.

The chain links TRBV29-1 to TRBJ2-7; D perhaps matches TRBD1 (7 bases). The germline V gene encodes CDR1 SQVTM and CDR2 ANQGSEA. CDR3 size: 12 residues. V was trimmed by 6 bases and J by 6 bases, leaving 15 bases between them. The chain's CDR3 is CSVRGASGEQYF. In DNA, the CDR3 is TGCAGCGTCAGGGGGGCTTCAGGCGAGCAGTACTTC.

The CDR3 DNA reads TGTGCCAGCAGTTACGAGGGGCTCTATGGCTACACCTTC. Protein: CASSYEGLYGYTF. The chain joins TRBV6-6 to TRBJ1-2, with D possibly matching TRBD1 (5 bases). Germline CDR1 reads MNHNY; CDR2 reads SVGAGI (reference sequence). CDR3 length equals 13 residues. Trimming removed 2 bases at V and 4 bases at J, with 8 bases between.

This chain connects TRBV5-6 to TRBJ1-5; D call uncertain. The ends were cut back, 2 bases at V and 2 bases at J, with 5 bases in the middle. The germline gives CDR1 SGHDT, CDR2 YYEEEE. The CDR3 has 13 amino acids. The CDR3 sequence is CASSLGRNQPQHF. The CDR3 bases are TGTGCCAGCAGCTTAGGACGCAATCAGCCCCAGCATTTT.

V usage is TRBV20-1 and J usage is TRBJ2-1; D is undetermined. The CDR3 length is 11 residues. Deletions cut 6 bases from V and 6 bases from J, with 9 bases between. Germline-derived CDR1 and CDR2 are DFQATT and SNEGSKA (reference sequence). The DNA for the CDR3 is TGCAGTGCCAAGCTCCGCAATGAGCAGTTCTTC. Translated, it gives CSAKLRNEQFF.

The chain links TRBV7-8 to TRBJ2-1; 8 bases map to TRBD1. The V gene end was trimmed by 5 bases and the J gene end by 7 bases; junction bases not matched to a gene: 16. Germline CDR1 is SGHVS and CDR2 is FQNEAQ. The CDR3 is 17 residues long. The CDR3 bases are TGTGCCAGCAGCATCCAGAGGACAGGGCAAGTATTGAATGAGCAGTTCTTC. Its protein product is CASSIQRTGQVLNEQFF.

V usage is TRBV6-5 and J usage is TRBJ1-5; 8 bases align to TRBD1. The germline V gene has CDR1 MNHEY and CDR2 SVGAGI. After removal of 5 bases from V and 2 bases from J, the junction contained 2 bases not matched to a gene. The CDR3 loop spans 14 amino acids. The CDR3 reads CASSTGGRNQPQHF. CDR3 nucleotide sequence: TGTGCCAGCAGTACAGGGGGGCGCAATCAGCCCCAGCATTTT.

The CDR3 here is CASSLYIGQQETQYF. DNA of the CDR3: TGTGCCAGCAGTTTATATATTGGGCAGCAAGAGACCCAGTACTTC. The V call is TRBV27, the J call TRBJ2-5; no clear D gene. The V gene lost 1 base and the J gene lost 2 bases, with 11 bases spanning the gap. Looked up from germline, CDR1 is MNHEY and CDR2 is SMNVEV (reference sequence). The CDR3 is 15 amino acids.